Listed below are T cell receptor beta chains from one sample, sequenced in a study of blood T cell repertoires in COVID-19. Repertoires were generated with immunoSEQ multiplex PCR, while TCRdb's copy carries only in-frame clones and drops some. This sample carries about 100,000 clones, less than 85% of them seen once, and the ten largest clones take around a sixth. Sequencing was done on a sample of peripheral blood. The receptors shown here come from a woman in her sixties with acute or convalescent COVID-19. Each CDR3 is given without its conserved first and last residue. Each record gives: J gene, V gene, CDR3 protein.

J: TRBJ1-2; V: TRBV3-1/TRBV3-2; CDR3: ASSHRDRTGGEGYT
J: TRBJ1-3; V: TRBV9; CDR3: ASSPGTGARGNTIY
J: TRBJ1-1; V: TRBV28; CDR3: ASSLVYWGRGDLRTEAF
J: TRBJ2-5; V: TRBV2; CDR3: ASSGGGAQETQY
J: TRBJ1-1; V: TRBV2; CDR3: ASSPGYTMNTEAF
J: TRBJ2-5; V: TRBV2; CDR3: ALRGEDFQETQY
J: TRBJ1-5; V: TRBV10-1; CDR3: ASRHTSNQPQH
J: TRBJ2-5; V: TRBV7-9; CDR3: ASSSSGVETQY
J: TRBJ1-2; V: TRBV2; CDR3: ASSIRTGRGGDNGYT
J: TRBJ1-1; V: TRBV11-2; CDR3: ASSLGRLNTEAF
J: TRBJ1-6; V: TRBV6-6; CDR3: ASRYLAEAGASPLH
J: TRBJ1-2; V: TRBV27; CDR3: ASSFRGTYGYT
J: TRBJ2-2; V: TRBV7-8; CDR3: ASSLNRAAGGPGGELF
J: TRBJ1-4; V: TRBV21-1; CDR3: ASSKEVWSWEKLF
J: TRBJ2-1; V: TRBV10-3; CDR3: AISETLAGANNEQF
J: TRBJ1-5; V: TRBV5-1; CDR3: ASSDGTGGQPQH
J: TRBJ2-1; V: TRBV7-2; CDR3: ASSPLNRLTRIVDEQF
J: TRBJ1-5; V: TRBV3-1/TRBV3-2; CDR3: ASSLIHEGCNQPQH
J: TRBJ2-7; V: TRBV11-2; CDR3: ASSSAYEQY
J: TRBJ2-3; V: TRBV3-1/TRBV3-2; CDR3: ASSQWPSGVTDTQY
J: TRBJ1-3; V: TRBV30; CDR3: ACARTASGNTIY
J: TRBJ1-6; V: TRBV3-1/TRBV3-2; CDR3: ASSRQGAPLH
J: TRBJ2-5; V: TRBV30; CDR3: AWSGARLNQETQY
J: TRBJ1-1; V: TRBV3-1/TRBV3-2; CDR3: ASSQGLMNTEAF
J: TRBJ1-2; V: TRBV4-3; CDR3: ASSQDPGSQAWGYT
J: TRBJ2-1; V: TRBV6-2/TRBV6-3; CDR3: ASSPRRGAPGHEQF
J: TRBJ1-3; V: TRBV5-1; CDR3: ASSTGQTSGNTIY
J: TRBJ1-5; V: TRBV30; CDR3: AWSTLDGGNQPQH
J: TRBJ1-4; V: TRBV30; CDR3: AWSVMRGIGEKLF
J: TRBJ2-6; V: TRBV10-3; CDR3: AISRGQGTNSGANVLT
J: TRBJ2-1; V: TRBV3-1/TRBV3-2; CDR3: ASSQDLIGGSYNEQF
J: TRBJ1-4; V: TRBV29-1; CDR3: SVRTPGMDEKLF
J: TRBJ1-3; V: TRBV19; CDR3: ASSQQGSRGNTIY
J: TRBJ2-3; V: TRBV6-5; CDR3: ASIPRVTDTQY
J: TRBJ2-5; V: TRBV7-3; CDR3: ASSQTGLLDQETQY
J: TRBJ1-2; V: TRBV7-2; CDR3: ASSLGPLSNYGYT
J: TRBJ1-2; V: TRBV5-1; CDR3: ASSLTGGGGYT
J: TRBJ1-6; V: TRBV6-5; CDR3: ASSYRGGNSPLH
J: TRBJ2-5; V: TRBV2; CDR3: ASSELGVETQY
J: TRBJ2-3; V: TRBV30; CDR3: AWRISGATDTQY
J: TRBJ2-1; V: TRBV15; CDR3: ATSSDRGSIYNEQF
J: TRBJ1-6; V: TRBV9; CDR3: ASTPGSSYNSPLH
J: TRBJ2-7; V: TRBV3-1/TRBV3-2; CDR3: ASSQAGISYEQY
J: TRBJ1-5; V: TRBV28; CDR3: ASSRLDRDFQPQH
J: TRBJ1-2; V: TRBV19; CDR3: ASRTGYYGYT
J: TRBJ1-3; V: TRBV7-9; CDR3: ASSLLDRVHTIY
J: TRBJ1-1; V: TRBV6-5; CDR3: ASSLYRGPEAF